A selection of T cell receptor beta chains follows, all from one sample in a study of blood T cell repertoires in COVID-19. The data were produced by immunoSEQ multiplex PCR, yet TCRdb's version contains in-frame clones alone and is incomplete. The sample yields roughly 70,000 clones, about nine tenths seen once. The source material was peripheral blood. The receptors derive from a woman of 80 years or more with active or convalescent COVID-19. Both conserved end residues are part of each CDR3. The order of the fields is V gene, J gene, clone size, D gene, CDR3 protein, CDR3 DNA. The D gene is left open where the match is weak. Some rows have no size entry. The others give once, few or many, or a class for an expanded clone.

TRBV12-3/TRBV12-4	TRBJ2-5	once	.	CASRHERETQYF	TGTGCCAGCAGGCACGAACGGGAGACCCAGTACTTC
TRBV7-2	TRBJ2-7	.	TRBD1	CASSLGAQGATYEQYF	TGTGCCAGCAGCTTAGGGGCACAGGGGGCTACCTACGAGCAGTACTTC
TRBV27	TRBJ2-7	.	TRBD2	CASSTYSGGATYEQYF	TGTGCCAGCAGTACCTATAGCGGGGGGGCTACCTACGAGCAGTACTTC
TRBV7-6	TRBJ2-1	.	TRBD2	CASSLDRDGTSRGGHNEQFF	TGTGCCAGCAGCTTAGACAGGGACGGGACTTCACGGGGGGGACACAATGAGCAGTTCTTC
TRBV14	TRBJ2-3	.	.	CASSQDHRVAVGTDTQYF	TGTGCCAGCAGCCAAGATCATCGGGTAGCGGTTGGCACAGATACGCAGTATTTT
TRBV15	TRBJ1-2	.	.	CATSRARTAYGYTF	TGTGCCACCAGCAGAGCGAGGACAGCCTATGGCTACACCTTC
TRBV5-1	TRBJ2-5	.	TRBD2	CASSLALAGQETQYF	TGCGCCAGCAGCTTGGCCCTAGCGGGTCAAGAGACCCAGTACTTC
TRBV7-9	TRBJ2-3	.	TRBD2	CASSSRIAGGRRNTDTQYF	TGTGCCAGCAGCTCACGAATAGCGGGGGGGCGAAGGAACACAGATACGCAGTATTTT
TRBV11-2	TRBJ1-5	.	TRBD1	CASSFDRGINQPQHF	TGTGCCAGCAGCTTTGACAGGGGCATCAATCAGCCCCAGCATTTT
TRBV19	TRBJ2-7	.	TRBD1	CASRAQGEYEQYF	TGTGCCAGTAGAGCACAGGGGGAATACGAGCAGTACTTC
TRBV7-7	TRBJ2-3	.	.	CASSLRGSDTQYF	TGTGCTAGCAGCTTAAGGGGGTCAGATACGCAGTATTTT
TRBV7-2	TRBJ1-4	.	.	CASSLVEGGKLFF	TGTGCCAGCAGCTTAGTTGAAGGAGGGAAACTGTTTTTT
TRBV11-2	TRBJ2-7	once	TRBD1	CASSGDSFYEQYF	TGTGCCAGCAGCGGGGACAGCTTCTACGAGCAGTACTTC
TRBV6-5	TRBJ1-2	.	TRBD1	CASSWTGLSGYTF	TGTGCCAGCAGTTGGACAGGGCTGAGCGGCTACACCTTC
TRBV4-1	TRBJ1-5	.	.	CASSQEVLGARLWGPQHF	TGCGCCAGCAGCCAAGAGGTCTTGGGGGCGCGCCTCTGGGGGCCCCAGCATTTT
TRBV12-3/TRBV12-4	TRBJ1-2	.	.	CASSPRLDGYTF	TGTGCCAGCAGTCCCAGGCTGGATGGCTACACCTTC
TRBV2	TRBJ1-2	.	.	CASSEYVSNYGYTF	TGTGCCAGCAGTGAATATGTCAGTAACTATGGCTACACCTTC
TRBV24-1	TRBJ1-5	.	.	CATSDGASGLPQHF	TGTGCCACCAGTGATGGGGCCTCGGGTCTGCCCCAGCATTTT
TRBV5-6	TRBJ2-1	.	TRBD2	CASSLDGGAYNEQFF	TGTGCCAGCAGCTTGGACGGGGGGGCCTACAATGAGCAGTTCTTC
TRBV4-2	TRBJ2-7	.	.	CASSQERWMVGGVEQYF	TGTGCCAGCAGCCAAGAGAGGTGGATGGTGGGAGGTGTCGAGCAGTACTTC
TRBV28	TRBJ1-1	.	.	CASSLLRVGEAFF	TGTGCCAGCAGTTTATTGCGGGTGGGAGAAGCTTTCTTT
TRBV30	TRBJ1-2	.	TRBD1	CAWSVGLRTGLSGYTF	TGTGCCTGGAGTGTAGGTTTGCGGACAGGGCTTAGTGGCTACACCTTC
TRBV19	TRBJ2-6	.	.	CASRKSQIRGGANVLTF	TGTGCCAGTAGAAAATCCCAAATACGAGGTGGGGCCAACGTCCTGACTTTC
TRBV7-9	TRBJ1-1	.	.	CASSRGGGIEAFF	TGTGCCAGCAGCCGTGGGGGAGGGATTGAAGCTTTCTTT
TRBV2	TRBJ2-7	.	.	CASKTTAGTGLYEQYF	TGTGCCAGCAAAACTACCGCCGGGACGGGACTCTACGAGCAGTACTTC
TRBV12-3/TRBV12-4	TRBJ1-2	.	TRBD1	CASSGQGNYGYTF	TGTGCCAGCAGTGGACAGGGGAACTATGGCTACACCTTC
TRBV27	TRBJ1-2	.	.	CASSLSLENYGYTF	TGTGCCAGCAGTTTATCGCTGGAGAACTATGGCTACACCTTC
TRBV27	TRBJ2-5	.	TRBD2	CASSFTGLASTQYF	TGTGCCAGCAGTTTTACAGGACTAGCTAGTACCCAGTACTTC
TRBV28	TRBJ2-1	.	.	CASSLLDGTYNEQFF	TGTGCCAGCAGTTTATTGGACGGGACCTACAATGAGCAGTTCTTC
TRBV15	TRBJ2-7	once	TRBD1	CATSRPGQGAREQYF	TGTGCCACCAGCAGACCGGGACAGGGGGCGCGTGAGCAGTACTTC
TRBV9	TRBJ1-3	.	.	CASSVGTDSGNTIYF	TGTGCCAGCAGCGTAGGGACAGACTCTGGAAACACCATATATTTT
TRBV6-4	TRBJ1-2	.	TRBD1	CASSAIPGQAFFGYTF	TGTGCCAGCAGCGCAATTCCGGGACAGGCTTTTTTCGGCTACACCTTC
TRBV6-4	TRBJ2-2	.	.	CASSPISAGELFF	TGTGCCAGCAGCCCAATTAGCGCCGGGGAGCTGTTTTTT
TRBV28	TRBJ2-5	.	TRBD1	CASSAPVQGKETQYF	TGTGCCAGCAGTGCCCCCGTACAGGGGAAAGAGACCCAGTACTTC
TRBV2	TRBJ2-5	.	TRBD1	CASDREETQYF	TGTGCCAGCGACAGGGAAGAGACCCAGTACTTC
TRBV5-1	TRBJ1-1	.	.	CASSLAGGLNTEAFF	TGCGCCAGCAGCTTGGCGGGGGGACTGAACACTGAAGCTTTCTTT
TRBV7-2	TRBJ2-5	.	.	CASSLARVQGPRSQETQYF	TGTGCCAGCAGCTTAGCCAGGGTACAGGGCCCAAGAAGTCAAGAGACCCAGTACTTC
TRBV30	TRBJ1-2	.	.	CAWSAHTFGGYTF	TGTGCCTGGAGTGCCCATACATTCGGGGGCTACACCTTC
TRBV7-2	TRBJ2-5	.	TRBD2	CASSLARMIAGGLLETQYF	TGTGCCAGCAGCTTAGCGAGGATGATAGCGGGGGGACTATTAGAGACCCAGTACTTC
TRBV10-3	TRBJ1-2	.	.	CAISESDLRPGKGYTF	TGTGCCATCAGTGAGAGTGATCTGCGTCCAGGTAAAGGCTACACCTTC